A selection of T cell receptor beta chains follows, all from one sample in a study of Graves' ophthalmopathy and Graves' hyperthyroidism. Using its own MiXCR run on the multiplex PCR reads, TCRdb lists one record per CDR3 protein. The sample gives roughly 500,000 distinct CDR3 sequences, approximately 15% of which show up once; approximately 9.8% is in the top ten. The sequenced sample consisted of blood. The source of these receptors is a woman younger than 45 with Graves' ophthalmopathy. Each CDR3 is given without its conserved first and last residue.

TRBV6-5	ASSYPGQGFNQPQH
TRBV11-3	ASSGAGGYEQY
TRBV3-1	ASSQGGIQGETQY
TRBV6-1	ASSTRQVQNTEAF
TRBV20-1	SATNYLQETQY
TRBV20-1	SAAGTENTEAF
TRBV5-1	ASSTQAGTVTPYEQY
TRBV20-1	SAREPSGSPDEQY
TRBV12-3/TRBV12-4	ASSLFGQGVTQY
TRBV28	ASSSSGRGTYEQY
TRBV24-1	ATSVEQGGESYNSPLH
TRBV5-1	ASSQNPGQGAYEQY
TRBV12-3/TRBV12-4	ASSLSTEETQY
TRBV12-3/TRBV12-4	ASSTGRHSPLH
TRBV13	ASSLSMGRDNSPLH
TRBV6-1	ASNTGGEQY
TRBV6-1	ASSLAGISNYGYT
TRBV5-6	ASSPVASYGYT
TRBV11-2	ASSQGDRAPAAQH
TRBV4-1	ASSQAALNTEAF
TRBV6-1	ASRDGQPQH
TRBV12-3/TRBV12-4	ASSLRFGGGGLSGNTIY
TRBV6-2/TRBV6-3	ASTSGLNTGELF
TRBV27	ASKRSGGYGYT
TRBV12-3/TRBV12-4	ASSPRAGPRSNYGYT
TRBV29-1	SVNRDTGELF